These T cell receptor beta chains were read from a single sample in a study of blood T cell repertoires in COVID-19. Only in-frame clones appear in the TCRdb table, and some are missing; sequencing was by immunoSEQ multiplex PCR. The data show roughly 400,000 clones, about 89% seen once. The sample taken for sequencing was PBMCs or T cells enriched from blood (not recorded which). Source of these receptors: a middle-aged woman who had been exposed to COVID-19. CDR3s include the opening cysteine and the closing phenylalanine or tryptophan. The D gene is left open where the match is weak. Clone size, where shown, is once, few, many, or a class for clones that have expanded.

d_call clone_size j_call v_call cdr3_aa cdr3_nt
TRBD2 - TRBJ2-3 TRBV25-1 CASSEYGRTDTQYF TGTGCCAGCAGTGAATACGGGAGGACAGATACGCAGTATTTT
- - TRBJ2-7 TRBV19 CATALGISYEQYF TGTGCCACTGCCCTAGGCATATCCTACGAGCAGTACTTC
- - TRBJ1-4 TRBV14 CASSQAGYEKLFF TGTGCCAGCAGCCAAGCCGGGTATGAAAAACTGTTTTTT
TRBD1 - TRBJ1-1 TRBV30 CAWETGGGLGEAFF TGTGCCTGGGAGACAGGGGGAGGGCTAGGTGAAGCTTTCTTT
- - TRBJ1-5 TRBV19 CASSKGRPQGQPQHF TGTGCCAGTAGTAAAGGCAGGCCCCAGGGGCAGCCCCAGCATTTT
- - TRBJ1-2 TRBV9 CASSVEGVGGYTF TGTGCCAGCAGCGTAGAGGGGGTAGGAGGCTACACCTTC
- - TRBJ1-1 TRBV3-1/TRBV3-2 CASSQARGNPFF TGTGCCAGCAGCCAAGCTCGGGGAAACCCTTTCTTT
TRBD1 once TRBJ2-1 TRBV18 CASSLDRVRNEQFF TGTGCCAGCTCGCTTGACAGGGTTAGGAATGAGCAGTTCTTC
TRBD1 - TRBJ1-2 TRBV7-2 CASSSWLGQGFYYGYTF TGTGCCAGCAGCTCGTGGCTTGGACAGGGGTTCTACTATGGCTACACCTTC
- many TRBJ2-4 TRBV6-5 CASSYSRFRGTDIQYF TGTGCCAGCAGTTACTCGAGGTTCAGAGGAACGGACATTCAGTACTTC
- - TRBJ1-2 TRBV7-2 CASSLDRRSLGYGYTF TGTGCCAGCAGCTTAGACAGACGATCCCTTGGCTATGGCTACACCTTC
- once TRBJ1-5 TRBV2 CASSDGEDQPQHF TGTGCCAGCAGTGACGGAGAAGATCAGCCCCAGCATTTT
- - TRBJ1-1 TRBV18 CASSISHDTEAFF TGTGCCAGCTCAATAAGCCATGACACTGAAGCTTTCTTT
- - TRBJ1-3 TRBV9 CASSVLDSGGGNTIYF TGTGCCAGCAGCGTACTTGACTCCGGGGGTGGAAACACCATATATTTT
- - TRBJ1-4 TRBV15 CATSSGTRLNEKLFF TGTGCCACCAGCTCAGGGACAAGGCTTAATGAAAAACTGTTTTTT
TRBD2 once TRBJ2-2 TRBV19 CASSLLAGGPGTGELFF TGTGCCAGTAGTCTCCTAGCGGGAGGGCCGGGCACCGGGGAGCTGTTTTTT
- - TRBJ1-4 TRBV19 CASTPGGSLDEKLFF TGTGCCAGTACTCCCGGGGGGTCATTGGACGAAAAACTGTTTTTT
- - TRBJ1-2 TRBV9 CASSLSTDYGYTF TGTGCCAGCAGCTTATCGACAGACTATGGCTACACCTTC
- - TRBJ2-7 TRBV11-2 CASSLVGTPEQYF TGTGCCAGCAGCTTAGTGGGCACCCCCGAGCAGTACTTC
- - TRBJ1-4 TRBV15 CATSPQGLNEKLFF TGTGCCACCAGCCCGCAGGGGCTTAATGAAAAACTGTTTTTT
TRBD1 - TRBJ1-2 TRBV6-1 CASSDRGVARYTF TGTGCCAGCAGTGACAGGGGGGTGGCACGCTACACCTTC
TRBD1 - TRBJ2-1 TRBV7-6 CASSRQGSYNEQFF TGTGCCAGCAGCCGACAGGGCTCCTACAATGAGCAGTTCTTC
TRBD1 - TRBJ1-4 TRBV7-2 CASSGPQGARIEKLFF TGTGCCAGCAGCGGACCACAGGGGGCGCGTATTGAAAAACTGTTTTTT
- once TRBJ1-6 TRBV14 CASSKTRRDSPLHF TGTGCCAGCAGCAAGACGAGGAGGGACTCACCCCTCCACTTT
- - TRBJ1-2 TRBV11-2 CASSLARPVTF TGTGCCAGCAGCTTAGCCCGCCCGGTGACCTTC
- - TRBJ1-4 TRBV3-1/TRBV3-2 CATKQGNNEKLFF TGTGCCACCAAACAGGGAAATAATGAAAAACTGTTTTTT
TRBD1 - TRBJ2-5 TRBV5-6 CASSLSDRGQETQYF TGTGCCAGCAGCTTGTCGGACAGGGGCCAAGAGACCCAGTACTTC
- - TRBJ1-1 TRBV5-1 CASSLNGQDNTEAFF TGCGCCAGCAGCCTGAATGGACAAGATAACACTGAAGCTTTCTTT
TRBD1 - TRBJ1-4 TRBV12-3/TRBV12-4 CASSRDSILKLFF TGTGCCAGCAGCCGGGACAGCATATTAAAACTGTTTTTT
TRBD2 few TRBJ2-5 TRBV4-3 CASSLGLAGVETQYF TGCGCCAGCAGCCTTGGACTAGCGGGAGTGGAGACCCAGTACTTC
TRBD1 - TRBJ1-2 TRBV7-2 CASLRDRGVYGYTF TGTGCCAGCCTGCGGGACAGGGGGGTCTATGGCTACACCTTC
TRBD1 - TRBJ1-5 TRBV19 CASGQGAGQPQHF TGTGCCAGTGGTCAGGGGGCAGGGCAGCCCCAGCATTTT
- - TRBJ2-7 TRBV6-5 CASSLTGQYEQYF TGTGCCAGCAGTCTAACAGGGCAGTACGAGCAGTACTTC
TRBD1 - TRBJ1-1 TRBV5-1 CASSWGPTGGETEAFF TGCGCCAGCAGCTGGGGGCCAACAGGGGGCGAAACTGAAGCTTTCTTT
- - TRBJ1-1 TRBV9 CASSPQVAAVTEAFF TGTGCCAGCAGCCCACAGGTCGCGGCGGTGACTGAAGCTTTCTTT
TRBD1 - TRBJ1-1 TRBV2 CASSKQGWAAFF TGTGCCAGCAGCAAACAGGGGTGGGCAGCTTTCTTT
- - TRBJ2-6 TRBV6-5 CASRKPGANVLTF TGTGCCAGCAGAAAGCCTGGGGCCAACGTCCTGACTTTC